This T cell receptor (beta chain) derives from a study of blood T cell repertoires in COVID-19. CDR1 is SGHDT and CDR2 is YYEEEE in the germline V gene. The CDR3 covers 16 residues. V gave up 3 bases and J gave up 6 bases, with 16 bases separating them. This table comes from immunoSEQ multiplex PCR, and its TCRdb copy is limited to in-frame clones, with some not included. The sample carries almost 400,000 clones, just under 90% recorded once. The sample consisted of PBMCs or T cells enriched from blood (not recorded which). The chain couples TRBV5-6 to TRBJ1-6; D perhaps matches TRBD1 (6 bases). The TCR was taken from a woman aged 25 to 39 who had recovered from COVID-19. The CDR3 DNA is TGTGCCAGCAGCTCCTTTAGGACAGCGCTTAATTCACCCCTCCACTTT. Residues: CASSSFRTALNSPLHF.